The 11 T cell receptor beta chains given below trace back to one sample, sequenced in a study of T-cell reconstitution after alpha-beta-depleted transplantation in children. For TCRbeta, the library was prepared with unique molecular identifiers. From the PCR reads, TCRdb called clonotypes with MiXCR, one entry per CDR3 protein. The table lists about 500,000 distinct CDR3 sequences, 30% to 35% of them singletons. This sample comprised PBMCs from the stem cell graft donor, obtained from the stem cell graft. Receptors were obtained from a human donor who donated a stem cell graft to a child with aplastic anemia.

This clonotype was observed a few times. CDR3 in amino acids: CASSQDGQSYGYTF. DNA of the CDR3: TGCGCCAGCAGCCAGGACGGACAGTCCTATGGCTACACCTTC. The V and J genes are TRBV4-3 and TRBJ1-2, with D tentatively TRBD1 (6 bases). The V and J ends lost 3 bases and 4 bases respectively, with 12 bases between them. The CDR3 consists of 14 residues. The germline CDR1 and CDR2 sequences are LGHNA and YSLEER.

This sequence joins TRBV6-5 and TRBJ1-6, with D perhaps TRBD1 (5 bases). This CDR3 spans 16 amino acids. Trimming left V 0 bases short and J 14 bases short, with 20 bases between. In germline, CDR1 is MNHEY, CDR2 SVGAGI. CDR3 nucleotides: TGTGCCAGCAGTTACTCAGTGGGACGACTAATTCAGGCCCTCCACTTT. It specifies CASSYSVGRLIQALHF.

This sequence joins TRBV10-2 and TRBJ2-7, with 9 bases aligning to TRBD2. The junction had 3 bases not matched to a gene; V was cut back by 1 base and J by 2 bases. The CDR3 consists of 15 residues. Germline CDR1 is WSHSY and CDR2 is SAAADI. CDR3 sequence: CASSELAGVPYEQYV. The CDR3 DNA reads as TGCGCCAGCAGTGAGTTAGCGGGAGTTCCCTACGAGCAGTACGTC.

The rearrangement links TRBV7-9 to TRBJ1-5; weak D call: TRBD1 (6 bases). The ends were cut back, 6 bases at V and 1 base at J, with 13 bases in the middle. The germline gives CDR1 SEHNR, CDR2 FQNEAQ (reference sequence). This CDR3 has 15 amino acids. CDR3 region: CASSPGTTSNQPQHF. In nucleotides, the CDR3 is TGTGCCAGCAGTCCCGGGACAACAAGCAATCAGCCCCAGCATTTT.

This clonotype was seen only a few times. The chain is built from TRBV3-1 and TRBJ2-5; TRBD1 might be the D (6 bases). From germline, CDR1 is LGHDT and CDR2 YNNKEL (reference sequence). The CDR3 extends over 14 amino acids. V was shortened by 3 bases and J by 7 bases, with 15 bases between the two germline ends. The CDR3 loop reads CASSHLAGDGTQYF. DNA for the CDR3: TGTGCCAGCAGCCATCTGGCAGGGGACGGGACCCAGTACTTC.

This clonotype has more than one count but fewer than ten. The V gene is TRBV14, the J gene TRBJ1-1; D gene uncertain. Trimming stripped 0 bases from V and 6 bases from J, with 8 bases between. This CDR3 has 13 residues. CDR1 SGHDN and CDR2 FVKESK come from the germline V gene. The CDR3 loop reads CASSQEPGPEAFF. For the CDR3, the DNA is TGTGCCAGCAGCCAAGAACCCGGCCCTGAAGCTTTCTTT.

The chain combines TRBV2 with TRBJ2-2, with TRBD1 identical over 9 bases. With 6 bases clipped from V and 1 base from J, the junction kept 3 bases outside the gene matches. The CDR3 runs 15 residues. Germline CDR1 is SNHLY and CDR2 is FYNNEI. The CDR3 here is CASRGQGENTGELFF. CDR3 in DNA: TGTGCCAGCAGGGGACAGGGAGAGAACACCGGGGAGCTGTTTTTT.

This clonotype was recorded a few times. The J gene is TRBJ2-1, the V gene TRBV7-3; a possible D gene is TRBD2 (5 bases). CDR3 length: 16 amino acids. Between the trimmed V and J ends, which lost 5 bases and 0 bases, there was a span of 14 bases. The germline gives CDR1 SGHTA, CDR2 FQGTGA. This CDR3 is CASSRAGKSSYNEQFF. CDR3 sequence (DNA): TGTGCCAGCAGCCGAGCCGGGAAGAGCTCCTACAATGAGCAGTTCTTC.

This clonotype was seen a few times. The chain couples TRBV12-3 or TRBV12-4 to TRBJ2-3; no definite D call. This CDR3 has 15 residues. The germline V and J ends were trimmed by 5 bases and 0 bases, with 12 bases remaining between them. The CDR3 is CASSPGDISTDTQYF. Written as DNA, the CDR3 is TGTGCCAGCAGTCCCGGAGACATCAGCACAGATACGCAGTATTTT.

The chain uses TRBV6-2 or TRBV6-3 and TRBJ1-1; D is uncertain. The CDR3 length is 13 residues. V was pared by 6 bases and J by 0 bases, with 8 bases between. The germline CDR1 and CDR2 sequences are MNHEY and SVGEGT. In DNA form, the CDR3 reads TGTGCCAGCAGACCGCAGCTGAACACTGAAGCTTTCTTT. It is translated as CASRPQLNTEAFF.

This clonotype was seen only a few times. V is TRBV30 and J is TRBJ2-1; the D is unclear. CDR1 GTSNPN and CDR2 SVGIG come from the germline V gene (reference sequence). CDR3 length equals 10 residues. Trimming removed 2 bases from V and 8 bases from J, with 4 bases in between. The CDR3 is CAWSFDEQFF. CDR3 nucleotides: TGTGCCTGGAGTTTTGATGAGCAGTTCTTC.